Below, 8 T cell receptor beta chains from the same sample are listed, as sequenced in a study of T-cell memory formation after mild COVID-19. TCRdb recomputed calls from the 5' RACE reads with MiXCR, one row per CDR3 protein. This sample has fewer than 250,000 distinct CDR3 sequences, with 10% to 13% found just once. Sequencing was carried out using PBMCs or a T cell subset sorted from them (not recorded which). Receptor source: a man between 18 and 29 years old who had mild COVID-19 (a few samples of this study predate the infection). Cell type and time point are not known.

The rearrangement links TRBV6-6 to TRBJ1-1, with no clear D. Germline V gene lookup returns CDR1 MNHNY and CDR2 SVGAGI (reference sequence). The CDR3 consists of 12 residues. V dropped 5 bases and J dropped 3 bases, with 7 bases sitting between them. The chain's CDR3 is CASSTDYTEAFF. Written as DNA, the CDR3 is TGTGCCAGCAGTACAGACTACACTGAAGCTTTCTTT.

The chain uses TRBV2 and TRBJ2-5, with D perhaps TRBD1 or TRBD2 (5 bases each). The CDR3 consists of 14 residues. V was pared by 3 bases and J by 0 bases, with 8 bases between. Germline CDR1 is SNHLY and CDR2 is FYNNEI. The CDR3 reads CASSEGEHQETQYF. The CDR3 DNA reads TGTGCCAGCAGTGAGGGGGAGCACCAAGAGACCCAGTACTTC.

This clonotype was counted only a few times. This chain joins TRBV28 and TRBJ2-7; 11 nucleotides match TRBD2. V lost 4 bases to trimming and J lost 1 base; unmatched junction nucleotides: 6. Germline CDR1 and CDR2: MDHEN and SYDVKM. This CDR3 has 16 residues. The CDR3 nucleotides read TGTGCCAGCAGTTCCGCCGGGACTAGCGGTTCCTACGAGCAGTACGTC. The encoded protein is CASSSAGTSGSYEQYV.

There are a few counts of this clonotype. The V gene is TRBV20-1, the J gene TRBJ2-1, with 15 positions matching TRBD2. The germline V gene has CDR1 DFQATT and CDR2 SNEGSKA (reference sequence). The CDR3 has 20 amino acids. V was clipped by 1 base and J by 0 bases; unmatched bases: 10. The CDR3 is CSARVWTSGGVRSSYNEQFF. The CDR3 DNA sequence: TGCAGTGCTAGAGTCTGGACTAGCGGGGGGGTTAGGAGCTCCTACAATGAGCAGTTCTTC.

This clonotype was found a few times. The rearrangement uses TRBV5-1 and TRBJ1-6; D not resolved. Germline V gene lookup returns CDR1 SGHRS and CDR2 YFSETQ. CDR3 length: 14 residues. The V and J ends lost 3 bases and 4 bases respectively, with 8 bases between them. CDR3 sequence: CASSSISYNSPLHF. DNA for the CDR3: TGCGCCAGCAGCTCGATAAGTTATAATTCACCCCTCCACTTT.

As to this clonotype: This may be a read error: a much more frequent sequence differs by one nucleotide. The J gene is TRBJ2-1, the V gene TRBV7-3; D is ambiguous. The CDR3 runs to 13 residues. CDR1 and CDR2 from the germline V gene are SGHTA and FQGTGA. V lost 2 bases, J lost 12 bases, and 14 bases lay in between. Written as DNA, the CDR3 is TGTGCCAGCAGCTTACTAGGGTTGGTGGGGCAGTTCTTC. Protein product: CASSLLGLVGQFF.

This clonotype was seen only a few times. The genes are TRBV5-6 and TRBJ2-5, with D tentatively TRBD1 (5 bases). The germline V and J ends were trimmed by 3 bases and 1 base, with 13 bases remaining between them. From germline, CDR1 is SGHDT and CDR2 YYEEEE. The CDR3 has 15 residues. CDR3 in amino acids: CASSSILDSQETQYF. The CDR3 DNA sequence: TGTGCCAGCAGCTCGATACTCGACAGCCAAGAGACCCAGTACTTC.

The V and J genes are TRBV7-2 and TRBJ2-5; no reliable D call. The V gene lost 5 bases and the J gene lost 4 bases, with 14 bases spanning the gap. This CDR3 is built from 14 residues. In germline, CDR1 is SGHTA, CDR2 FQGNSA. The CDR3 loop is CASSRSSISETQYF. CDR3 nucleotide sequence: TGTGCCAGCAGCAGAAGTTCTATCTCAGAGACCCAGTACTTC.